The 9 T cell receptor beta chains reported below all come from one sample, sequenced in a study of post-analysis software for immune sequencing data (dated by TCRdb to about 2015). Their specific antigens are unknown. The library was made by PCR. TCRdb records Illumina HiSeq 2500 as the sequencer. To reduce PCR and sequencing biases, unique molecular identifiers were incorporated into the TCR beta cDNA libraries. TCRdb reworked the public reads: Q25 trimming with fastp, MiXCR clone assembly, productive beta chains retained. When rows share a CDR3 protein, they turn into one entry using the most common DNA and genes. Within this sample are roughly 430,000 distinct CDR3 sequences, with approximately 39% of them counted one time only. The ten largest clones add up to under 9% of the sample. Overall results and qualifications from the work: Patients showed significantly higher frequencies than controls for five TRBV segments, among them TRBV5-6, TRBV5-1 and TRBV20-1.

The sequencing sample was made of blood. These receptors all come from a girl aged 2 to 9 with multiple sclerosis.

CDR3 sequence reads: CSVVRQGSYNEQYF. In nucleotides, the CDR3 is TGCAGCGTTGTGAGACAGGGGTCCTACAATGAGCAGTACTTC. The chain couples TRBV29-1 to TRBJ2-1; TRBD1 aligns across 8 bases. Judging by the DNA end, TRBJ2-7 fits better; the J call may be wrong. The CDR3 sequence is 14 residues long. The germline CDR1 and CDR2 sequences are SQVTM and ANQGSEA.

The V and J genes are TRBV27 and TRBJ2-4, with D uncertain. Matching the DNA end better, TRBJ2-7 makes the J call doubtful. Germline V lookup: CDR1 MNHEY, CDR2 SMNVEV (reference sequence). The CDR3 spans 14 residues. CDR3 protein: CASSLSAGSYEQYF. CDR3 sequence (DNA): TGTGCCAGCAGTTTATCGGCAGGATCCTACGAGCAGTACTTC.

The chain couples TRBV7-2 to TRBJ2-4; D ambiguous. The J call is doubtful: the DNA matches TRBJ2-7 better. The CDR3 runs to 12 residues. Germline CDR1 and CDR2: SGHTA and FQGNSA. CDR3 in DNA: TGTGCCAGCAGCCATCCGGCGTACGAGCAGTACTTC. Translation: CASSHPAYEQYF.

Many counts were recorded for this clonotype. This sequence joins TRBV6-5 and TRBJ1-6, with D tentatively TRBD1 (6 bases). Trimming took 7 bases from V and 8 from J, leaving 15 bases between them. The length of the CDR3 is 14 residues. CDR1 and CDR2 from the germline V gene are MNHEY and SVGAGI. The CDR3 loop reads CASKQVRGHSPLHF. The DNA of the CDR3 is TGTGCCAGCAAACAGGTCAGGGGTCATTCACCCCTCCACTTT.

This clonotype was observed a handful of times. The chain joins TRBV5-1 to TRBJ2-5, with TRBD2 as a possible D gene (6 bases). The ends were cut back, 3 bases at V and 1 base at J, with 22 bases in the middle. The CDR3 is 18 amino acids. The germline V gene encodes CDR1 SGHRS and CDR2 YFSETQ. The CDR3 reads CASSSPPKTSRIQETQYF. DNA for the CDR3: TGCGCCAGCAGCTCACCTCCGAAGACTAGTCGCATCCAAGAGACCCAGTACTTC.

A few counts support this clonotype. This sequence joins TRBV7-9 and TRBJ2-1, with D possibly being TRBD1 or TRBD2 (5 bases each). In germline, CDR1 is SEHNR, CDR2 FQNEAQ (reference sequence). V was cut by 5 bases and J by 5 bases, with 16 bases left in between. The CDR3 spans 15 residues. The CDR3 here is CASSPPGQPNNEQFF. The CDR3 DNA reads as TGTGCCAGCAGCCCCCCGGGGCAGCCGAACAATGAGCAGTTCTTC.

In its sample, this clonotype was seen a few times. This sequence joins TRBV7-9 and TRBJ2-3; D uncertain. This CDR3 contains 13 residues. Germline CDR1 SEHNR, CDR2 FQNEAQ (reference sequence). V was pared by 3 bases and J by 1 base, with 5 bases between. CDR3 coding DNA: TGTGCCAGCAGCTTCAAACGCACAGATACGCAGTATTTT. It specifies CASSFKRTDTQYF.

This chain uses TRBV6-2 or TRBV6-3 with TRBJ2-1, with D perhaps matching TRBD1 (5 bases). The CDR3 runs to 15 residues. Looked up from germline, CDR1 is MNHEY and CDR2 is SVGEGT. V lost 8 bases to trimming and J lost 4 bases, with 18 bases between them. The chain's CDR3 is CASSGIRALYNEQFF. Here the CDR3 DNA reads TGTGCCAGCTCTGGCATCAGGGCCCTATACAATGAGCAGTTCTTC.

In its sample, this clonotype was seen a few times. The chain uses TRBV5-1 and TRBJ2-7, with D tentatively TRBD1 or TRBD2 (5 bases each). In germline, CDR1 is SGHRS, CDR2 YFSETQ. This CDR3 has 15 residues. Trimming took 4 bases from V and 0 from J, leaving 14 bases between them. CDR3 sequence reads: CASSHAGTVSYEQYF. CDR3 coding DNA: TGCGCCAGCAGCCACGCCGGGACGGTCTCCTACGAGCAGTACTTC.